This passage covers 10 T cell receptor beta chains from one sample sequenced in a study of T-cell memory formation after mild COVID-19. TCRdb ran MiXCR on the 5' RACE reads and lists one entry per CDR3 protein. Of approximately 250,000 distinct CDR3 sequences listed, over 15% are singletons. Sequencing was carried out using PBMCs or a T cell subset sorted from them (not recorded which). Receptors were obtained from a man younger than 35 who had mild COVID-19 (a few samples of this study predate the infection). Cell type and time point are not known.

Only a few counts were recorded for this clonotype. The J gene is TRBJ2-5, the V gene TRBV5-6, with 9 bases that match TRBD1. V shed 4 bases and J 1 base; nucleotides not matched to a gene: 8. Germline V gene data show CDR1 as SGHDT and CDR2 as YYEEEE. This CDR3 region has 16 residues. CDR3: CASSRGTGIFQETQYF. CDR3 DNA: TGTGCCAGCAGCCGAGGGACAGGGATCTTCCAAGAGACCCAGTACTTC.

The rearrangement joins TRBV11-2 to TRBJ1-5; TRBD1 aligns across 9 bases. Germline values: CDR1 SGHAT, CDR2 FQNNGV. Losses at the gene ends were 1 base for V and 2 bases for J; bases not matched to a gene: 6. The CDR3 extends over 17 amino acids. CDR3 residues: CASSLGDRVEGNQPQHF. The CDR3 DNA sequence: TGTGCCAGCAGCTTAGGGGACAGGGTAGAGGGCAATCAGCCCCAGCATTTT.

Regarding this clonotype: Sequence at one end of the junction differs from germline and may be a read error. The CDR3, as DNA: TGTGCCAGCAATTTAAGGGGACTAGCTATGAACGAGCAGTACTTC. This sequence encodes CASNLRGLAMNEQYF. J is TRBJ2-7 and V is TRBV28; 9 bases fit TRBD2. This CDR3 comprises 15 residues. In germline, CDR1 is MDHEN, CDR2 SYDVKM.

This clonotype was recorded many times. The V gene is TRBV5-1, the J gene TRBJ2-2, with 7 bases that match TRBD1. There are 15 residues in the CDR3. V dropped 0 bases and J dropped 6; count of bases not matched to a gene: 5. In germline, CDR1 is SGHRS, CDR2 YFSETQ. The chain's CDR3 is CASSLDRQGAGELFF. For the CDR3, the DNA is TGCGCCAGCAGCTTGGATCGGCAGGGGGCCGGGGAGCTGTTTTTT.

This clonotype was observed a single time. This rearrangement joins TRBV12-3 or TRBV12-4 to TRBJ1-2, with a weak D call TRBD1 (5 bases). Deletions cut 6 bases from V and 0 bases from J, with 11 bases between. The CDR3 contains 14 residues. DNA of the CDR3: TGTGCCAGCAGCTACGGGGGGTCTAACTATGGCTACACCTTC. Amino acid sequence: CASSYGGSNYGYTF.

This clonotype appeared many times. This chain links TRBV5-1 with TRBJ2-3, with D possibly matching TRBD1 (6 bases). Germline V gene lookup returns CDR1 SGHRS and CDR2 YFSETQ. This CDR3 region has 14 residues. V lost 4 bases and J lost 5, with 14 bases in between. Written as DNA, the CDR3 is TGCGCCAGCAGCAGGGAACAGGGAGTAGATACGCAGTATTTT. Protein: CASSREQGVDTQYF.

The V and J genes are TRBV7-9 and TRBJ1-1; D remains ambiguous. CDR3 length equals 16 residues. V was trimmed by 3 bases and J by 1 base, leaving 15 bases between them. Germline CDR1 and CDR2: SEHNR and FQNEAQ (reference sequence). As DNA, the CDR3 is TGTGCCAGCAGCTTCCCCGAGGCAACACCGAACACTGAAGCTTTCTTT. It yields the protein CASSFPEATPNTEAFF.

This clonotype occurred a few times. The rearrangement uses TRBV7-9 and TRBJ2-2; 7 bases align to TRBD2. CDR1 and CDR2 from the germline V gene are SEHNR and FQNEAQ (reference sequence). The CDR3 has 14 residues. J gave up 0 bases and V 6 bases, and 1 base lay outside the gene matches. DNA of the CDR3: TGTGCCAGCAGGACTAGCACGAACACCGGGGAGCTGTTTTTT. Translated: CASRTSTNTGELFF.

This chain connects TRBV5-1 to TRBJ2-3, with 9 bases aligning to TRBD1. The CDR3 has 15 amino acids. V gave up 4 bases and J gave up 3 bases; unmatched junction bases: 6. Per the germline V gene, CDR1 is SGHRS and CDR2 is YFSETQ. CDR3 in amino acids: CASSPVGTGTDTQYF. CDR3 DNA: TGCGCCAGCAGCCCCGTCGGGACAGGGACAGATACGCAGTATTTT.

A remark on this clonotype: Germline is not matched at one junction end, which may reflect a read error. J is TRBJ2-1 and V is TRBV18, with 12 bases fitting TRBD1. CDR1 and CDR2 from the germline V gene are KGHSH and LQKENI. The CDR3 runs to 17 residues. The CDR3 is CASSLVFGTGGRNGQFF. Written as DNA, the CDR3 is TGTGCCAGCTCACTCGTCTTCGGGACAGGGGGCCGCAATGGGCAGTTCTTC.